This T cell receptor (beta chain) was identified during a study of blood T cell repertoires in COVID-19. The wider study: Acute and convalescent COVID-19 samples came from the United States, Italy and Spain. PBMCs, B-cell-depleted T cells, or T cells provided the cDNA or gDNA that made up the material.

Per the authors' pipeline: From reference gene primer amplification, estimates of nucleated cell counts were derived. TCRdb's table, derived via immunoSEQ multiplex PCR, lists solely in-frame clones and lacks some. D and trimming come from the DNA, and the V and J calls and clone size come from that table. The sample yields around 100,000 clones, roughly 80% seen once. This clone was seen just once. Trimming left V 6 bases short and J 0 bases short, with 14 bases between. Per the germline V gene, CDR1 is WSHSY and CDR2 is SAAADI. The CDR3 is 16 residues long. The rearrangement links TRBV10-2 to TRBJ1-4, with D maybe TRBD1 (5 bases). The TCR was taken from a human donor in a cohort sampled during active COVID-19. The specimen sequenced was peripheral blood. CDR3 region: CASRGVGAPTNEKLFF. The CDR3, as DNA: TGCGCCAGCAGAGGAGTAGGGGCTCCAACTAATGAAAAACTGTTTTTT.